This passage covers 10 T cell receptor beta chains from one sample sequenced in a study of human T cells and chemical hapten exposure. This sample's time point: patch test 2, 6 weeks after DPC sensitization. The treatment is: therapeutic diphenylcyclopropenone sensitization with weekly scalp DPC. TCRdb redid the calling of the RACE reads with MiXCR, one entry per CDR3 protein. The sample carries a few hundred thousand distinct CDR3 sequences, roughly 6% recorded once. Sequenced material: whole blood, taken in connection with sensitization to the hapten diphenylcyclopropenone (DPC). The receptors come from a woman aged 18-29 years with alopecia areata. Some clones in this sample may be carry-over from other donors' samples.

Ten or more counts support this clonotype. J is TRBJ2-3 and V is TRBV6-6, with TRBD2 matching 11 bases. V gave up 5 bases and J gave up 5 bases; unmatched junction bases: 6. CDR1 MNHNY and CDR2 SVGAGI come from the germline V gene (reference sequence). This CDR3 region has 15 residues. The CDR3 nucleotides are TGTGCCAGCAGTGACGTAGCGGGGGGGCTAGATACGCAGTATTTT. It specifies CASSDVAGGLDTQYF.

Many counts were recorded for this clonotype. The CDR3 DNA reads TGCAGTGCTTGGGGGACTAGCGGCACAGATACGCAGTATTTT. It specifies CSAWGTSGTDTQYF. The genes are TRBV20-1 and TRBJ2-3; 10 bases are shared with TRBD2. Trimming removed 5 bases from V and 1 base from J; junction bases left unmatched: 3. The germline V gene has CDR1 DFQATT and CDR2 SNEGSKA (reference sequence). This CDR3 has 14 residues.

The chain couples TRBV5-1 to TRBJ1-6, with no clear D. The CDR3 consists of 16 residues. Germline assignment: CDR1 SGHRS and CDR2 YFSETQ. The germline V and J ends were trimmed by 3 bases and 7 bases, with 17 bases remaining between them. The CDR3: CASSSSRGQTNSPLHF. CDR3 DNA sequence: TGCGCCAGCAGCTCTTCGAGAGGGCAGACAAATTCACCCCTCCACTTT.

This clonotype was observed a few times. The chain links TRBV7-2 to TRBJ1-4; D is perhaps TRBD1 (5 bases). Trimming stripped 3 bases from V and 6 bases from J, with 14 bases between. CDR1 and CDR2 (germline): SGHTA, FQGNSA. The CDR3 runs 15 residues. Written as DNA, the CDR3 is TGTGCCAGCAGCTTGGGTCAGGGCAGAGATGAAAAACTGTTTTTT. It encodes CASSLGQGRDEKLFF.

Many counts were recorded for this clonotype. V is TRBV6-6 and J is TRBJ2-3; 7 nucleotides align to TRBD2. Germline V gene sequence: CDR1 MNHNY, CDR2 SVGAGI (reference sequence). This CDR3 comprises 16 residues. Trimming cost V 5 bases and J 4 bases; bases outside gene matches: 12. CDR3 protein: CASSTREAGMSDTQYF. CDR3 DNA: TGTGCCAGCAGTACACGCGAAGCGGGGATGTCAGATACGCAGTATTTT.

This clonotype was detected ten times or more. DNA of the CDR3: TGTGCCAGCAGCCAAAGGGACGCGAACACCGGGGAGCTGTTTTTT. It is translated as CASSQRDANTGELFF. The chain couples TRBV3-1 to TRBJ2-2; perhaps D is TRBD1 or TRBD2 (5 bases each). The length of the CDR3 is 15 residues. Between the trimmed V and J ends, which lost 2 bases and 0 bases, there was a span of 7 bases. From germline, CDR1 is LGHDT and CDR2 YNNKEL (reference sequence). The full variable domain, with the rest looked up from reference TRBV3-1 and TRBJ2-2, is DTAVSQTPKYLVTQMGNDKSIKCEQNLGHDTMYWYKQDSKKFLKIMFSYNNKELIINETVPNRFSPKSPDKAHLNLHINSLELGDSAVYFCASSQRDANTGELFFGEGSRLTVL.

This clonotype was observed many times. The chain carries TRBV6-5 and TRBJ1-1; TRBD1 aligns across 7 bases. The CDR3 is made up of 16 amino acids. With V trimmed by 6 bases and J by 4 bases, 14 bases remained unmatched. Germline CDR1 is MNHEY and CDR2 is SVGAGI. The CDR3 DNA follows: TGTGCCAGCAGCCCGAAATACAGGGGAGCTGGCACTGAAGCTTTCTTT. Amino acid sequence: CASSPKYRGAGTEAFF.

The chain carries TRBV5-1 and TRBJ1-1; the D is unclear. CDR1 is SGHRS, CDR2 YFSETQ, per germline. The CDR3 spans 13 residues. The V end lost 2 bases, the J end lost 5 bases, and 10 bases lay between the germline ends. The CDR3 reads CASSFQDRTEAFF. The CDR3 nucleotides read TGCGCCAGCAGCTTTCAGGATAGGACTGAAGCTTTCTTT.

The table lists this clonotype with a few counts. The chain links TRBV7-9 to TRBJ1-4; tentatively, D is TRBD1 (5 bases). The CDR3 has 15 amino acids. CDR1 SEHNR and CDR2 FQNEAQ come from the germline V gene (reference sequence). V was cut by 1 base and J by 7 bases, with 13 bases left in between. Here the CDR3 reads CASSLEGRGVEKLFF. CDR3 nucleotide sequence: TGTGCCAGCAGCTTAGAGGGAAGGGGTGTTGAAAAACTGTTTTTT.

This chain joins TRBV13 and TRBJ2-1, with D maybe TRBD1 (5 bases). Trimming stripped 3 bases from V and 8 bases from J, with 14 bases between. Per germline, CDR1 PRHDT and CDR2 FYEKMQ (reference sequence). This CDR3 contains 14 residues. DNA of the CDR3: TGTGCCAGCAGCTTTCTTGGGGCTAGGGATGAGCAGTTCTTC. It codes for CASSFLGARDEQFF.